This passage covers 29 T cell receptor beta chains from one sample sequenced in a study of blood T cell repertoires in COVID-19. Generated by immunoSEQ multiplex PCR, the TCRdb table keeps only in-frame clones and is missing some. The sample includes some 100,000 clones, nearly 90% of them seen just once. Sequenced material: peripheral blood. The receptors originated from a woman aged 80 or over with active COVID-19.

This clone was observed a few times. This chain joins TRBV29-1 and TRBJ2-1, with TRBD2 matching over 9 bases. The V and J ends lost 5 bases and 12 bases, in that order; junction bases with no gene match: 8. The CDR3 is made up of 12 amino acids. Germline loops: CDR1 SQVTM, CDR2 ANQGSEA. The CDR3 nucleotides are TGCAGCGTTCTGACTAGCGGTGCTGGGCAGTTCTTC. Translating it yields CSVLTSGAGQFF.

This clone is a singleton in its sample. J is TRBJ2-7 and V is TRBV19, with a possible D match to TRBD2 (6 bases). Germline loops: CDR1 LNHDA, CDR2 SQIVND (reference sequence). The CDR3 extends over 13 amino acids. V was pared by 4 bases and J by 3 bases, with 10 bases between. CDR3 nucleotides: TGTGCCAGTAGTAGTAACGGGGGCTACGAGCAGTACTTC. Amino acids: CASSSNGGYEQYF.

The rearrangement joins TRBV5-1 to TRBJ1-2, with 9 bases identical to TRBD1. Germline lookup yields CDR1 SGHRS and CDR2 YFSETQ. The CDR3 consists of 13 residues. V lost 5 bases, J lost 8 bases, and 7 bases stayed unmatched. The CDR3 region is CASRGQGKEGYTF. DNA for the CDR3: TGCGCCAGCAGGGGACAGGGTAAAGAGGGCTACACCTTC.

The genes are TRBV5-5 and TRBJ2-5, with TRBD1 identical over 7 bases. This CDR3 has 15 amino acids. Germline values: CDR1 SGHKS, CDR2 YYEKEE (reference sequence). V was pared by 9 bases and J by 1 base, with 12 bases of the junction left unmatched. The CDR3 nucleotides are TGTGCCACCCGCTCGACAGGGTTGACCCAAGAGACCCAGTACTTC. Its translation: CATRSTGLTQETQYF.

The CDR3 nucleotides read TGTGCCAGCAGCTTGGAGACAGGGTCTCATTGGGATACGCAGTATTTT. Protein sequence: CASSLETGSHWDTQYF. This chain links TRBV5-6 with TRBJ2-3, with 7 bases lining up with TRBD1. Germline V gene lookup returns CDR1 SGHDT and CDR2 YYEEEE. The CDR3 is 16 residues long. V lost 0 bases to trimming and J lost 6 bases; unmatched junction nucleotides: 10. Looking up the rest from reference TRBV5-6 and TRBJ2-3 gives the full variable domain: DAGVTQSPTHLIKTRGQQVTLRCSPKSGHDTVSWYQQALGQGPQFIFQYYEEEERQRGNFPDRFSGHQFPNYSSELNVNALLLGDSALYLCASSLETGSHWDTQYFGPGTRLTVL.

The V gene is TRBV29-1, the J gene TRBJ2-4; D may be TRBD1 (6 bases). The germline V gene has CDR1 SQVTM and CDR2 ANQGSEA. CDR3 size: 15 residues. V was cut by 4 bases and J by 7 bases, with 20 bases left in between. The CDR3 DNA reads TGCAGCGTTGCATCTGGCAGGGGATTAGCGAACATTCAGTACTTC. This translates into CSVASGRGLANIQYF.

The CDR3 DNA is TGTGCCAGCGAGGGAGAAGGACGGGGGAACACTGAAGCTTTCTTT. Its protein product is CASEGEGRGNTEAFF. The chain links TRBV6-5 to TRBJ1-1; D is ambiguous. Germline V gene data show CDR1 as MNHEY and CDR2 as SVGAGI. This CDR3 has 15 amino acids. V was shortened by 8 bases and J by 1 base, with 17 bases between the two germline ends.

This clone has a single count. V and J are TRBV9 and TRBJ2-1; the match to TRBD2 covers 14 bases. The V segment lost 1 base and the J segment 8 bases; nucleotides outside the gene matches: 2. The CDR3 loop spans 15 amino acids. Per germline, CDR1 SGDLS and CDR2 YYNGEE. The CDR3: CASSVWGLAGDEQFF. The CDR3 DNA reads TGTGCCAGCAGCGTATGGGGACTAGCGGGAGATGAGCAGTTCTTC.

CDR3 nucleotides: TGCAGTGCTAGAGCTTATCAGACCCAGTACTTC. Amino acids: CSARAYQTQYF. The V and J genes are TRBV20-1 and TRBJ2-5; the D is unclear. Looked up from germline, CDR1 is DFQATT and CDR2 is SNEGSKA (reference sequence). This CDR3 has 11 residues. Trimming took 1 base from V and 6 from J, leaving 6 bases between them.

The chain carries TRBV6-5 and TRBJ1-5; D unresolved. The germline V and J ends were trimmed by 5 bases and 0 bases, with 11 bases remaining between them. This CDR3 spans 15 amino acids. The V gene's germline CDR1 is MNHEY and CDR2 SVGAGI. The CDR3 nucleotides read TGTGCCAGCAGTCTGGGGAGGCATAGCAATCAGCCCCAGCATTTT. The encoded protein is CASSLGRHSNQPQHF.

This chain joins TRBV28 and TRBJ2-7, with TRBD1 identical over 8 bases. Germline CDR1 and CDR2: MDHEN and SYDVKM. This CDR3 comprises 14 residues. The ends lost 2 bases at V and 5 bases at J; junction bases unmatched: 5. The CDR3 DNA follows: TGTGCCAGCAGTTTAACGGACAGGGACCACGAGCAGTACTTC. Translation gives CASSLTDRDHEQYF.

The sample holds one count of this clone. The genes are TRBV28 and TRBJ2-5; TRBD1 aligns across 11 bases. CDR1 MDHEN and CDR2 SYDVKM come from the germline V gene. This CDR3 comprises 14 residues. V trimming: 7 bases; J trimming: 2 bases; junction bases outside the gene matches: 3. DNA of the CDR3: TGTGCCAGCACCTGGGACAGGGGGCAAGAGACCCAGTACTTC. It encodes CASTWDRGQETQYF.

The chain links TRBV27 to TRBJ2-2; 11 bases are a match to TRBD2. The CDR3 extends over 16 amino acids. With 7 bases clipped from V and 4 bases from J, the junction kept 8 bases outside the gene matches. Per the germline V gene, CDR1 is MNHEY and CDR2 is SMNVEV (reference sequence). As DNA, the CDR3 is TGTGCCAGCATTTTTAGCGGGAGGGCCACCACCGGGGAGCTGTTTTTT. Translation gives CASIFSGRATTGELFF.

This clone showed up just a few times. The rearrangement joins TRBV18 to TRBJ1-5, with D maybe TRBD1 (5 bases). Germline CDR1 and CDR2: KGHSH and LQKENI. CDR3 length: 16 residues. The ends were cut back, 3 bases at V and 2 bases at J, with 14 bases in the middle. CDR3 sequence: CASSPSRARGNQPQHF. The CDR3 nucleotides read TGTGCCAGCTCACCGAGCAGGGCTCGGGGCAATCAGCCCCAGCATTTT.

The chain's CDR3 is CAIKGEGTDTQYF. DNA for the CDR3: TGTGCCATAAAGGGCGAGGGAACAGATACGCAGTATTTT. The chain combines TRBV10-3 with TRBJ2-3; a possible D gene is TRBD2 (5 bases). The germline gives CDR1 ENHRY, CDR2 SYGVKD. The CDR3 runs 13 residues. The V end was cut by 9 bases, the J end by 3 bases, with 13 bases between.

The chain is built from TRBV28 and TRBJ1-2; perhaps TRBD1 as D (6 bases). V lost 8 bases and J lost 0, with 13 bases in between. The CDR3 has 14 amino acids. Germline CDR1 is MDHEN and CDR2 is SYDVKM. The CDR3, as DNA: TGTGCCAGCGCCCGAGGGGGGGCTAACTATGGCTACACCTTC. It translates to CASARGGANYGYTF.

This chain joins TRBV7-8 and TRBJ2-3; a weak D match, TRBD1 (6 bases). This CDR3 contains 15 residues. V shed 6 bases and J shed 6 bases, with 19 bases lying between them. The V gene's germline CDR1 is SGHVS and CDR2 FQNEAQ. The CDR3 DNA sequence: TGTGCCAGCAGGAACAGGGATTTTTTGTGGGATACGCAGTATTTT. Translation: CASRNRDFLWDTQYF.

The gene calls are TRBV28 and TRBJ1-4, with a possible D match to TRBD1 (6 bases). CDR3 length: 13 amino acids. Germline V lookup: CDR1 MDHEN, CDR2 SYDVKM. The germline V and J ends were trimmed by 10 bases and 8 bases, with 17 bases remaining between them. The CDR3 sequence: CATSGGAREKLFF. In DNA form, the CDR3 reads TGTGCCACCAGCGGGGGGGCTCGGGAAAAACTGTTTTTT.

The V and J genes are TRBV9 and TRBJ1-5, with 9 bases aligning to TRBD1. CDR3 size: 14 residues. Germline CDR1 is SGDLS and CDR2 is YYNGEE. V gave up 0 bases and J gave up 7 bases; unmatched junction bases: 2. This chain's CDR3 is CASSVEGTGQPQHF. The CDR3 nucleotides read TGTGCCAGCAGCGTAGAAGGGACAGGGCAGCCCCAGCATTTT. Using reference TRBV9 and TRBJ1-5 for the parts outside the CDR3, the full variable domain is DSGVTQTPKHLITATGQRVTLRCSPRSGDLSVYWYQQSLDQGLQFLIQYYNGEERAKGNILERFSAQQFPDLHSELNLSSLELGDSALYFCASSVEGTGQPQHFGDGTRLSIL.

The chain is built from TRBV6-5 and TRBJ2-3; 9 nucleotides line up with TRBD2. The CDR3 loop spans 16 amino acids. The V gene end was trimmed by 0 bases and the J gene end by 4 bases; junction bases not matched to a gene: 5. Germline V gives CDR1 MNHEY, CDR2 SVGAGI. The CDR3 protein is CASSYSSREGPDTQYF. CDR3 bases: TGTGCCAGCAGTTACTCTTCGCGGGAGGGCCCAGATACGCAGTATTTT.

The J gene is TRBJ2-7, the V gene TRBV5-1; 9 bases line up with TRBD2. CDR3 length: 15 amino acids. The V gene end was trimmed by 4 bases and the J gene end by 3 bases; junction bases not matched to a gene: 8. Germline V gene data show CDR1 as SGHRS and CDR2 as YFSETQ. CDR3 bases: TGCGCCAGCAGCCATTCCTCGACTAGCGGCTACGAGCAGTACTTC. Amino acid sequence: CASSHSSTSGYEQYF.

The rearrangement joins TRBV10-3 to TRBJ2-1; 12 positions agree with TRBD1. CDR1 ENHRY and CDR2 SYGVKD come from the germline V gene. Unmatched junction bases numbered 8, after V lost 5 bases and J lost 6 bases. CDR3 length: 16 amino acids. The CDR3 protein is CAISPGTGGRGNEQFF. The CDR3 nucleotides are TGTGCCATCAGTCCCGGGACAGGGGGCCGAGGCAATGAGCAGTTCTTC.

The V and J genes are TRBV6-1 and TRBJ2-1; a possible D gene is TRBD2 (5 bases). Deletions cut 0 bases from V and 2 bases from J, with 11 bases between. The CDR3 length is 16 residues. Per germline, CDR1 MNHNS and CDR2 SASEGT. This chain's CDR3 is CASSEARGRTYNEQFF. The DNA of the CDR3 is TGTGCCAGCAGTGAAGCTAGAGGGCGGACCTACAATGAGCAGTTCTTC.

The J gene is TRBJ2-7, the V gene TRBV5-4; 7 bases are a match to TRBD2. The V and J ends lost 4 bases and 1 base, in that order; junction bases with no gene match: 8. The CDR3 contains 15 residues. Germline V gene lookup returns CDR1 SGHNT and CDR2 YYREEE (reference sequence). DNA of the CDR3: TGTGCCAGCAGCCTAGGACTAGTAAGGTCCTACGAGCAGTACTTC. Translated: CASSLGLVRSYEQYF.

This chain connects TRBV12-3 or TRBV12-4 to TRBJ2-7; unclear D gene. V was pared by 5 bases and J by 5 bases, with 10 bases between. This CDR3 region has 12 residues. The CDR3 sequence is CASSPDLNEQYF. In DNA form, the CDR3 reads TGTGCCAGCAGTCCAGACTTAAACGAGCAGTACTTC.

This CDR3 reads CASSQEGSGWAGPETQYF. The CDR3 DNA reads as TGTGCCAGCAGCCAAGAAGGTAGCGGCTGGGCGGGCCCGGAGACCCAGTACTTC. This sequence joins TRBV4-2 and TRBJ2-5; tentative D call: TRBD2 (6 bases). The CDR3 is 18 amino acids. CDR1 is LGHNA, CDR2 YNFKEQ, per germline. Trimming took off 0 bases at V and 5 bases at J, with 22 bases between the two ends.

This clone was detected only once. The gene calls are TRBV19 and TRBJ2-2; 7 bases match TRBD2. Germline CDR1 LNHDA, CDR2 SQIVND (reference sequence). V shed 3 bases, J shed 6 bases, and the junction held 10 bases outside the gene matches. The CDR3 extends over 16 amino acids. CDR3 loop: CASSMVAGDRAGELFF. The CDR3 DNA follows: TGTGCCAGTAGTATGGTTGCGGGAGACAGAGCCGGGGAGCTGTTTTTT.

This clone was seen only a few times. The CDR3 spells CASSLGRGYNEQFF. The CDR3 DNA reads TGTGCCAGCAGCTTAGGCCGGGGGTACAATGAGCAGTTCTTC. The chain employs TRBV13 and TRBJ2-1, with a weak D call TRBD2 (6 bases). Germline V gene lookup returns CDR1 PRHDT and CDR2 FYEKMQ (reference sequence). V shed 0 bases and J shed 4 bases, with 7 bases lying between them. This CDR3 has 14 amino acids.

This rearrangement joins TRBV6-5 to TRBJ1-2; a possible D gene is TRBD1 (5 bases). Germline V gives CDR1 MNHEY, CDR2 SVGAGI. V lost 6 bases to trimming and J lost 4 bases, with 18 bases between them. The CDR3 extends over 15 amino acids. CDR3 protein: CASSREGGVGYGYTF. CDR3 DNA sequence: TGTGCCAGCAGCCGGGAGGGAGGGGTGGGCTATGGCTACACCTTC.